The 15 T cell receptor beta chains listed next were all sequenced from one sample in a study of blood T cell repertoires in COVID-19. TCRdb's table, derived via immunoSEQ multiplex PCR, lists solely in-frame clones and lacks some. This sample has 120,000 to 150,000 clones; approximately 85% occur once, and the top ten carry approximately 8%. Sequences were obtained from peripheral blood. The origin of the receptors is a woman aged 55-70 years with COVID-19, enrolled during active disease.

This chain joins TRBV5-6 and TRBJ2-3; TRBD2 matches 11 bases. CDR3 size: 19 residues. V lost 4 bases and J lost 4; bases outside the gene matches: 17. Germline V gene lookup returns CDR1 SGHDT and CDR2 YYEEEE. The CDR3 nucleotides are TGTGCCAGCAGCAGAAGGAGGCTAGCGGGGGGCAGCAGCTCAGATACGCAGTATTTT. It is translated as CASSRRRLAGGSSSDTQYF.

CDR3 nucleotide sequence: TGTGCCAGCAGCCCCGACGGGTCCTCTGGAAACACCATATATTTT. Its protein product is CASSPDGSSGNTIYF. The chain uses TRBV11-3 and TRBJ1-3, with D unclear. Germline CDR1 and CDR2: SGHNT and YENEEA. The CDR3 is 15 amino acids. Trimming pared 5 bases from V and 0 bases from J, leaving 11 bases between. The variable domain in full, completed from reference TRBV11-3 and TRBJ1-3, reads EAGVVQSPRYKIIEKKQPVAFWCNPISGHNTLYWYLQNLGQGPELLIRYENEEAVDDSQLPKDRFSAERLKGVDSTLKIQPAELGDSAVYLCASSPDGSSGNTIYFGEGSWLTVV.

The V and J genes are TRBV5-8 and TRBJ1-5; the D gene is possibly TRBD1 (6 bases). CDR1 and CDR2 from the germline V gene are SGHTS and YDEGEE. Trimming removed 3 bases from V and 2 bases from J, with 9 bases in between. The CDR3 loop spans 14 amino acids. CDR3 nucleotide sequence: TGTGCCAGCAGCTCCCGGACAGGCAATCAGCCCCAGCATTTT. It encodes CASSSRTGNQPQHF.

This clone was counted between two and nine times. The chain recombines TRBV2 with TRBJ2-7; D is possibly TRBD2 (5 bases). The CDR3 runs 13 residues. V was pared by 3 bases and J by 3 bases, with 9 bases between. Germline V gives CDR1 SNHLY, CDR2 FYNNEI. The CDR3 DNA is TGTGCCAGCAGTGAGTATCGGGACTACGAGCAGTACTTC. Its protein product is CASSEYRDYEQYF.

The CDR3 is CASSEPGGLYF. The CDR3 nucleotides read TGTGCCAGCAGTGAACCGGGGGGGCTATACTTC. The chain combines TRBV6-1 with TRBJ2-7; 8 positions agree with TRBD2. The V gene's germline CDR1 is MNHNS and CDR2 SASEGT. The CDR3 spans 11 residues. Germline trimming cut 2 bases from V and 13 bases from J; bases unmatched to any gene: 4.

This clone has more than one count but fewer than ten. The chain is built from TRBV5-1 and TRBJ1-1; maybe TRBD1 (5 bases). The germline CDR1 and CDR2 sequences are SGHRS and YFSETQ. Trimming shortened V by 2 bases and J by 1 base, and 9 bases separated the two germline ends. This CDR3 is built from 14 residues. In DNA, the CDR3 is TGCGCCAGCAGCTTTTTGGGGGGGAACACTGAAGCTTTCTTT. It is translated as CASSFLGGNTEAFF.

The chain carries TRBV7-8 and TRBJ2-5, with TRBD1 as a possible D gene (6 bases). V was cut by 6 bases and J by 5 bases, with 13 bases left in between. The CDR3 sequence is 13 residues long. The germline V gene encodes CDR1 SGHVS and CDR2 FQNEAQ. CDR3: CASRIRGGETQYF. The CDR3 coding sequence is TGTGCCAGCAGAATCAGGGGCGGGGAGACCCAGTACTTC.

This clone was seen only once. The chain uses TRBV4-3 and TRBJ1-1; D remains unclear. The CDR3 consists of 12 residues. V was pared by 3 bases and J by 7 bases, with 9 bases between. Looked up from germline, CDR1 is LGHNA and CDR2 is YSLEER. This CDR3 is CASSHPGFEAFF. In DNA, the CDR3 is TGCGCCAGCAGCCACCCGGGGTTTGAAGCTTTCTTT.

The chain links TRBV23-1 to TRBJ1-5, with TRBD1 matching over 8 bases. TRBV23-1 is flagged as an ORF with uncertain function. Trimming cost V 1 base and J 6 bases; bases outside gene matches: 5. The CDR3 is made up of 15 amino acids. CDR3 sequence (DNA): TGCGCCAGCAGTCAATTGCGACAGGGGTTTCAGCCCCAGCATTTT. Protein product: CASSQLRQGFQPQHF.

This clone was detected a few times. The chain employs TRBV2 and TRBJ1-2; perhaps TRBD1 as D (5 bases). Looked up from germline, CDR1 is SNHLY and CDR2 is FYNNEI. The CDR3 sequence is 14 residues long. V lost 3 bases to trimming and J lost 0 bases, with 8 bases between them. The CDR3 sequence is CASSEGPTNYGYTF. CDR3 nucleotide sequence: TGTGCCAGCAGTGAGGGGCCGACTAACTATGGCTACACCTTC.

The rearrangement uses TRBV12-5 and TRBJ1-5; 7 bases map to TRBD1. This CDR3 spans 16 amino acids. The J segment lost 1 base and the V segment lost 5 bases, leaving 8 bases of the junction unmatched. Germline V gene lookup returns CDR1 LGHNT and CDR2 FRNRAP. As DNA, the CDR3 is TGTGCTAGTGGTCTTACAGGGGCAGGGAGCAATCAGCCCCAGCATTTT. Residues: CASGLTGAGSNQPQHF. Complete variable domain (other parts from reference TRBV12-5 and TRBJ1-5): DARVTQTPRHKVTEMGQEVTMRCQPILGHNTVFWYRQTMMQGLELLAYFRNRAPLDDSGMPKDRFSAEMPDATLATLKIQPSEPRDSAVYFCASGLTGAGSNQPQHFGDGTRLSIL.

This chain connects TRBV24-1 to TRBJ2-2, with 11 bases lining up with TRBD2. The CDR3 extends over 16 amino acids. After removal of 6 bases from V and 3 bases from J, the junction contained 5 bases not matched to a gene. Germline lookup yields CDR1 KGHDR and CDR2 SFDVKD. This chain's CDR3 is CATSNSGGGDTGELFF. The CDR3, as DNA: TGTGCCACCAGTAATAGCGGGGGGGGAGACACCGGGGAGCTGTTTTTT.

This clone was detected only once. This chain joins TRBV24-1 and TRBJ1-2; possible D gene TRBD1, 5 bases. Per germline, CDR1 KGHDR and CDR2 SFDVKD. The CDR3 is 13 amino acids. Trimming left V 2 bases short and J 8 bases short, with 11 bases between. Written as DNA, the CDR3 is TGTGCCACCAGTGATTCGGGGGAGCGGGGCTACACCTTC. It is translated as CATSDSGERGYTF.

The V call is TRBV5-1, the J call TRBJ2-7; 11 nucleotides match TRBD2. Germline CDR1 and CDR2: SGHRS and YFSETQ. J lost 0 bases, V lost 3 bases, and 2 bases had no gene match. CDR3 size: 15 residues. In DNA form, the CDR3 reads TGCGCCAGCAGCTGGACTAGCGGGTTCTCCTACGAGCAGTACTTC. It translates to CASSWTSGFSYEQYF. Full variable domain (remainder filled in from reference TRBV5-1 and TRBJ2-7): KAGVTQTPRYLIKTRGQQVTLSCSPISGHRSVSWYQQTPGQGLQFLFEYFSETQRNKGNFPGRFSGRQFSNSRSEMNVSTLELGDSALYLCASSWTSGFSYEQYFGPGTRLTVT.

The chain joins TRBV27 to TRBJ1-1; D is unclear. The germline V gene has CDR1 MNHEY and CDR2 SMNVEV (reference sequence). This CDR3 has 15 residues. Trimming left V 0 bases short and J 0 bases short, with 8 bases between. The CDR3 sequence is CASSLSRGMNTEAFF. The DNA for the CDR3 is TGTGCCAGCAGTTTATCTCGGGGAATGAACACTGAAGCTTTCTTT.